The clone carrying this T cell receptor (beta chain) was observed a few times. At one boundary the junction diverges from the germline segment, which might be a read error. This entry is derived from a study of molecular identifiers for immune sequencing clone quantification. MiXCR, run by TCRdb on the PCR reads, gives a single entry per CDR3 protein. The data hold about 300,000 distinct CDR3 sequences, with 20% to 25% observed a single time. Germline CDR1 and CDR2: LGHDT and YNNKEL (reference sequence). This CDR3 is built from 16 residues. Naive CD8 T cells were picked out by sorting for CD8+CD4-CCR7+CD45RA+.

Sequenced material: naive CD8+ T cells from blood, with Jurkat cell RNA spiked in. Subset in this sample: FACS-sorted CD8+CD4-CCR7+CD45RA+ naive T cells. The chain links TRBV3-1 to TRBJ1-5; maybe TRBD1 (5 bases). The source is a human donor in good health. Some libraries in this study had Jurkat cell RNA spiked in. CDR3 in amino acids: CVSSPDQGGIDQPQHF. The CDR3, as DNA: TGTGTCAGCAGCCCGGATCAGGGAGGGATAGATCAGCCCCAGCATTTT.